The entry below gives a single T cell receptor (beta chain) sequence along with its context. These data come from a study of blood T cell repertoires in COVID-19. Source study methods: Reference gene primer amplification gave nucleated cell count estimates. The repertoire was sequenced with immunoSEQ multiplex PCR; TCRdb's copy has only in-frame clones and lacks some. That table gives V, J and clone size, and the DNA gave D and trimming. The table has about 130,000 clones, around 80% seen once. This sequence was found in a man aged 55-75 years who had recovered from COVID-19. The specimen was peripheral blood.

The CDR3 loop reads CASSFTGTSGGYTGELFF. The CDR3 region has the DNA TGTGCCAGCAGCTTCACCGGGACTAGCGGGGGATACACCGGGGAGCTGTTTTTT. The rearrangement joins TRBV7-2 to TRBJ2-2, with 14 bases matching TRBD2. The CDR3 consists of 18 residues. V shed 3 bases, J shed 3 bases, and the junction held 6 bases outside the gene matches. Looked up from germline, CDR1 is SGHTA and CDR2 is FQGNSA.